The TCR beta chain under discussion was sequenced for a study of T cells in Graves' hyperthyroidism and ophthalmopathy. From germline, CDR1 is LGHDT and CDR2 YNNKEL (reference sequence). This CDR3 spans 15 amino acids. V shed 4 bases and J 7 bases; nucleotides not matched to a gene: 7. The TCR beta CDR3 regions underwent amplification using RNA transcripts as the source. HTBI primers were the set used in a first-round RT-PCR of the TCR CDR3. MiXCR, run by TCRdb on the multiplex PCR reads, gives a single entry per CDR3 protein. The data show about 500,000 distinct CDR3 sequences, approximately 16% seen once.

The source material was blood. The sequence derives from a woman in her twenties or thirties with Graves' ophthalmopathy. The chain carries TRBV3-1 and TRBJ2-7; 13 positions match TRBD2. CDR3 bases: TGTGCCAGCAGCCCCGGACTAGCGGGAGAGGGTGAGCAGTACTTC. It is translated as CASSPGLAGEGEQYF.